This T cell receptor beta chain appears in the sequencing data of a study of blood T cells in healthy people across ages. Broader study findings: The recorded TCR beta diversity per million T cells decreased in a roughly linear manner with age. In these data, TCR beta diversity tracked strongly with naive T cell percentage.

The CDR3 totals 13 residues. Trimming took off 3 bases at V and 4 bases at J, with 8 bases between the two ends. Germline-derived CDR1 and CDR2 are SEHNR and FQNEAQ (reference sequence). Of note for this clonotype: Its cognate antigen is unknown.

Using a J-beta primer mix together with a sample-barcoded 5' primer, a second PCR was run for roughly 7 to 12 cycles. Tagging of each cDNA molecule was performed by a template-switch adaptor with 12 random nucleotides. In TCRdb, the 5' RACE reads were re-called with MiXCR into one record per CDR3 protein. This sample has roughly 680,000 distinct CDR3 sequences, with around half found just once. RNA extraction gave at least 5 micrograms of total RNA per sample. Sequenced sample: blood. The source is a woman between 55 and 75 years old in good health. The chain employs TRBV7-9 and TRBJ2-3; D is unresolved. CDR3 residues: CASSLALADTQYF. The CDR3 DNA reads TGTGCCAGCAGCTTGGCCTTAGCAGATACGCAGTATTTT.